This TCR beta chain was sequenced during a study of OX40 agonist ivuxolimab in advanced cancers. CDR3 length equals 13 residues. The germline V and J ends were trimmed by 4 bases and 2 bases, with 9 bases remaining between them. CDR1 is SGHRS, CDR2 YFSETQ, per germline. Using immunoSEQ multiplex PCR, the repertoire was profiled, and TCRdb retains in-frame clones only, with some absent. This table holds about 75,000 clones, about nine tenths found once. This TCR was recovered from an adult with an advanced solid tumor such as melanoma, head and neck, liver or kidney cancer. This chain joins TRBV5-1 and TRBJ2-5, with D perhaps TRBD1 (5 bases). The specimen comprised CD4+ or CD8+ T cells sorted from blood, sampled in a trial of the OX40 agonist ivuxolimab. CDR3 sequence reads: CASSRREQETQYF. Here the CDR3 DNA reads TGCGCCAGCAGCCGCAGGGAACAAGAGACCCAGTACTTC.